The 2 T cell receptor beta chains given below trace back to one sample, sequenced in a study of blood T cell repertoires in COVID-19. Clones were sequenced by immunoSEQ multiplex PCR, and TCRdb holds only the in-frame ones, with some missing. The table shows approximately 440,000 clones, with around 90% occurring only once. The sequenced material came from PBMCs or T cells enriched from blood (not recorded which). These receptors originate from a woman younger than 35 who had recovered from COVID-19.

This chain joins TRBV5-1 and TRBJ2-7; tentative D call: TRBD2 (5 bases). There are 13 residues in the CDR3. Trimming took 0 bases from V and 9 from J, leaving 13 bases between them. Germline loops: CDR1 SGHRS, CDR2 YFSETQ. The CDR3 sequence is CASSLDGIGGQYF. CDR3 nucleotide sequence: TGCGCCAGCAGCTTGGATGGTATTGGAGGGCAGTACTTC.

The genes are TRBV12-2 and TRBJ2-5; no DNA check was done on the table's D call, TRBD2. TRBV12-2 is a known pseudogene. The CDR3 runs 16 residues. This CDR3 reads CASRLQRGGFQETQYF. The CDR3 coding sequence is TGTGCAAGTCGCTTACAACGCGGGGGGTTCCAAGAGACCCAGTACTTC.